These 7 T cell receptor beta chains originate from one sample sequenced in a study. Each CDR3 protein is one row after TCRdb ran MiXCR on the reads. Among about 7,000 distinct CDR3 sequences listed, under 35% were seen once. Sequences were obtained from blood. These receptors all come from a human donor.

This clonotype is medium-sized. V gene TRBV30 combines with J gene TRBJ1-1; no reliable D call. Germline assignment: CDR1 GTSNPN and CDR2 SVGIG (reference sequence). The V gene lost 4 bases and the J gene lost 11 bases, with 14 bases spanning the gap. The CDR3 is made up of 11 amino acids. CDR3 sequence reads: CAWTRRKQAFF. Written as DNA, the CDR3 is TGTGCCTGGACTCGGCGGAAGCAGGCTTTCTTT. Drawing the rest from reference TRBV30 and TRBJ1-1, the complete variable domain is SQTIHQWPATLVQPVGSPLSLECTVEGTSNPNLYWYRQAAGRGLQLLFYSVGIGQISSEVPQNLSASRPQDRQFILSSKKLLLSDSGFYLCAWTRRKQAFFGQGTRLTVV.

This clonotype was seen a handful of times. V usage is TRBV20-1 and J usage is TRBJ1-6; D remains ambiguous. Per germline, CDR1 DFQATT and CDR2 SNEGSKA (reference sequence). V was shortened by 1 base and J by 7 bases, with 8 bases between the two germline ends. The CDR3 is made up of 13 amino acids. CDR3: CSARATGNSPLHF. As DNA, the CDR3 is TGCAGTGCTAGAGCCACCGGGAATTCACCCCTCCACTTT.

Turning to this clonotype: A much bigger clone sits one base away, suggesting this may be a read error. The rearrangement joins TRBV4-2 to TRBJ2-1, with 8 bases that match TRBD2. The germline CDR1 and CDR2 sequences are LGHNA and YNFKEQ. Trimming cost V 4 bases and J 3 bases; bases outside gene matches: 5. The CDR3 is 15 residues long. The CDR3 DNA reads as TGTGCCAGCAGCCTCGCGGGAGGTAACTACAATGAGCAGTTCTTC. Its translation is CASSLAGGNYNEQFF.

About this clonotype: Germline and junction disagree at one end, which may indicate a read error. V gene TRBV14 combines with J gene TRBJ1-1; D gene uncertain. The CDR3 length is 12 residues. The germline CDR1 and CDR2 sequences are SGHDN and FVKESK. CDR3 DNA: TGCGCCAGCAGCTTGGGGTGGACTGAAGCTTTCTTT. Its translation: CASSLGWTEAFF. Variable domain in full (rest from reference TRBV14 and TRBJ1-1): EAGVTQFPSHSVIEKGQTVTLRCDPISGHDNLYWYRRVMGKEIKFLLHFVKESKQDESGMPNNRFLAERTGGTYSTLKVQPAELEDSGVYFCASSLGWTEAFFGQGTRLTVV.

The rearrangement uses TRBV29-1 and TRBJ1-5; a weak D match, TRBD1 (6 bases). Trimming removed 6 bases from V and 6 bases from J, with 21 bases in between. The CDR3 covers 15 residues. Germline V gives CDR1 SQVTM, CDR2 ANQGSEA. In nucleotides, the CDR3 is TGCAGCGTCCAGGGGACTGGGGGTGCCGGTCAGCCCCAGCATTTT. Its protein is CSVQGTGGAGQPQHF.

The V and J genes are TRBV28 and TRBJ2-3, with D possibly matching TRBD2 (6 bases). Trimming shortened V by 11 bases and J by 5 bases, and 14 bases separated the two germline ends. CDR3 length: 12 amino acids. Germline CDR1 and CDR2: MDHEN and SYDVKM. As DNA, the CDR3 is TGTGCCGCCATGGAGGGAGGAGATACGCAGTATTTT. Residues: CAAMEGGDTQYF.

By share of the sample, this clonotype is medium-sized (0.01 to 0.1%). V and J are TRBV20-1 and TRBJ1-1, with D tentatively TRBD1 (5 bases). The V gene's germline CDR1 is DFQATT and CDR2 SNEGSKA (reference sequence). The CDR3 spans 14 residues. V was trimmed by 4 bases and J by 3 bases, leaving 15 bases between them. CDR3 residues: CSATPRALYTEAFF. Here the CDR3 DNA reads TGCAGTGCTACTCCCAGGGCCCTTTACACTGAAGCTTTCTTT.